This passage covers 23 T cell receptor beta chains from one sample sequenced in a study of molecular identifiers for immune sequencing clone quantification. TCRdb redid the calling of the PCR reads with MiXCR, one entry per CDR3 protein. This table holds 97,000 or so distinct CDR3 sequences, 20% to 25% found once. The sample was naive CD8+ T cells from blood, with Jurkat cell RNA spiked in. Subset denoted: FACS-sorted CD8+CD4-CCR7+CD45RA+ naive T cells. Source of these receptors: a human donor in good health. Some libraries in this study had Jurkat cell RNA spiked in.

Many counts were recorded for this clonotype. The rearrangement uses TRBV4-3 and TRBJ1-3, with TRBD1 as a possible D gene (5 bases). Germline V CDR1 and CDR2: LGHNA, YSLEER. V was cut by 1 base and J by 4 bases, with 11 bases left in between. CDR3 length: 15 residues. The CDR3 DNA sequence: TGCGCCAGCAGCCAAGGGGCAGGGTTCGGAAACACCATATATTTT. Its translation is CASSQGAGFGNTIYF.

This clonotype was counted ten times or more. This chain connects TRBV18 to TRBJ2-7; maybe TRBD1 (6 bases). Germline V gives CDR1 KGHSH, CDR2 LQKENI. This CDR3 is built from 13 residues. V was clipped by 4 bases and J by 3 bases, with 10 bases between them. Here the CDR3 reads CASSHGRGYEQYF. CDR3 nucleotides: TGTGCCAGCTCACATGGCAGGGGCTACGAGCAGTACTTC.

This clonotype has ten or more counts. J is TRBJ1-5 and V is TRBV28, with a possible D match to TRBD1 (6 bases). Germline loops: CDR1 MDHEN, CDR2 SYDVKM. The CDR3 has 18 residues. V shed 6 bases and J shed 4 bases, with 25 bases lying between them. CDR3 amino acids: CASRGDRWGGRGNQPQHF. The CDR3 region has the DNA TGTGCCAGCAGGGGTGACCGGTGGGGGGGGCGAGGGAATCAGCCCCAGCATTTT.

This clonotype was counted ten times or more. The V gene is TRBV12-3 or TRBV12-4, the J gene TRBJ2-3; possible D gene TRBD1, 7 bases. The CDR3 sequence is 15 residues long. Deletions cut 0 bases from V and 3 bases from J, with 10 bases between. This chain's CDR3 is CASSLAEGATDTQYF. CDR3 nucleotides: TGTGCCAGCAGTTTAGCGGAGGGGGCGACAGATACGCAGTATTTT.

This clonotype was recorded many times. DNA for the CDR3: TGTGCCAGCAGCTTAGTCGATTGGGGAGACACTGAAGCTTTCTTT. This gives the protein CASSLVDWGDTEAFF. The chain is built from TRBV7-9 and TRBJ1-1; D gene ambiguous. Trimming pared 1 base from V and 3 bases from J, leaving 12 bases between. CDR3 length: 15 residues. Germline V CDR1 and CDR2: SEHNR, FQNEAQ (reference sequence). The full variable domain, with the rest looked up from reference TRBV7-9 and TRBJ1-1, is DTGVSQNPRHKITKRGQNVTFRCDPISEHNRLYWYRQTLGQGPEFLTYFQNEAQLEKSRLLSDRFSAERPKGSFSTLEIQRTEQGDSAMYLCASSLVDWGDTEAFFGQGTRLTVV.

This clonotype was observed many times. The genes are TRBV6-5 and TRBJ2-3; D ambiguous. The CDR3 is made up of 15 amino acids. Per germline, CDR1 MNHEY and CDR2 SVGAGI. Between the trimmed V and J ends, which lost 6 bases and 3 bases, there was a span of 16 bases. As DNA, the CDR3 is TGTGCCAGCAGCAATATAAAACTTACGACAGATACGCAGTATTTT. Translated, it gives CASSNIKLTTDTQYF.

The rearrangement joins TRBV13 to TRBJ2-3, with D possibly TRBD2 on 5 matching bases. Germline assignment: CDR1 PRHDT and CDR2 FYEKMQ (reference sequence). The V end was cut by 5 bases, the J end by 4 bases, with 10 bases between. This CDR3 region has 13 residues. CDR3 sequence reads: CASSKGVADTQYF. CDR3 coding DNA: TGTGCCAGCAGCAAGGGAGTTGCAGATACGCAGTATTTT.

This clonotype was detected many times. The rearrangement links TRBV4-1 to TRBJ2-1; 9 nucleotides line up with TRBD2. The CDR3 contains 15 residues. Germline values: CDR1 MGHRA, CDR2 YSYEKL. Germline trimming cut 4 bases from V and 4 bases from J; bases unmatched to any gene: 5. CDR3 in amino acids: CASSRRLAEYNEQFF. The CDR3 coding sequence is TGCGCCAGCAGCCGAAGACTAGCGGAGTACAATGAGCAGTTCTTC.

With respect to this clonotype: This may be a read error: a much more frequent sequence differs by one nucleotide. V and J are TRBV7-9 and TRBJ1-4, with D hard to call. This CDR3 region has 16 residues. CDR1 is SEHNR and CDR2 is FQNEAQ in the germline V gene (reference sequence). Trimming removed 5 bases at V and 4 bases at J, with 17 bases between. In DNA, the CDR3 is TGTGCCAGCAGCCCGTTAGACCGTTCGCTTAATGAAAAACTGTTTTTT. Translation gives CASSPLDRSLNEKLFF.

This clonotype was counted ten times or more. The V call is TRBV6-5, the J call TRBJ2-3; D is undetermined. Deletions cut 6 bases from V and 4 bases from J, with 11 bases between. The CDR3 is 13 residues long. Germline V gene lookup returns CDR1 MNHEY and CDR2 SVGAGI. The CDR3 bases are TGTGCCAGCAGCTCGAAGGTGGCAGATACGCAGTATTTT. Its protein product is CASSSKVADTQYF.

This clonotype was counted many times. The chain combines TRBV4-1 with TRBJ1-5; D is possibly TRBD1 (5 bases). CDR3 length equals 14 residues. CDR1 is MGHRA and CDR2 is YSYEKL in the germline V gene. V lost 4 bases to trimming and J lost 4 bases, with 11 bases between them. CDR3 DNA: TGCGCCAGCAGCCCCTTAGACAGAAATCAGCCCCAGCATTTT. Amino acids: CASSPLDRNQPQHF.

J is TRBJ1-1 and V is TRBV11-2; D may be TRBD1 (6 bases). CDR3 length: 14 residues. In germline, CDR1 is SGHAT, CDR2 FQNNGV. V lost 1 base to trimming and J lost 6 bases, with 12 bases between them. CDR3 loop: CASSLVVGAPEAFF. The CDR3 DNA sequence: TGTGCCAGCAGCTTAGTGGTGGGGGCCCCTGAAGCTTTCTTT.

This clonotype was recorded at least ten times. The V call is TRBV6-2 or TRBV6-3, the J call TRBJ2-1; 8 bases align to TRBD2. Trimming removed 4 bases from V and 9 bases from J; junction bases left unmatched: 8. Germline assignment: CDR1 MNHEY and CDR2 SVGEGT. The length of the CDR3 is 14 residues. The CDR3 nucleotides are TGTGCCAGCAGTTTCCCAGCGGGGGTCGTTGAGCAGTTCTTC. Its translation: CASSFPAGVVEQFF.

This clonotype was counted between two and nine times. The CDR3 does not end in the conserved phenylalanine or tryptophan, so this is likely a read error. V is TRBV2 and J is TRBJ2-3; D remains ambiguous. The germline V gene has CDR1 SNHLY and CDR2 FYNNEI. V was cut by 6 bases and J by 6 bases, with 19 bases left in between. This CDR3 region has 15 residues. The CDR3 region is CASRDPTGYPDTQYS. In DNA, the CDR3 is TGTGCCAGCAGGGACCCTACCGGGTATCCGGATACGCAGTATTCT.

At least ten counts were recorded for this clonotype. Written as DNA, the CDR3 is TGTGCCAGCAGCTTAGCCGCGGGCCCTCCAGCGTGGTTCTTT. It yields the protein CASSLAAGPPAWFF. V usage is TRBV13 and J usage is TRBJ1-1; D is undetermined. V gave up 1 base and J gave up 14 bases, with 20 bases separating them. Germline CDR1 PRHDT, CDR2 FYEKMQ (reference sequence). CDR3 length: 14 amino acids.

This clonotype was recorded many times. The chain is built from TRBV24-1 and TRBJ2-2; perhaps TRBD1 as D (6 bases). CDR3 length: 16 residues. V lost 3 bases and J 0 bases, leaving 10 bases between the germline ends. Germline CDR1 and CDR2: KGHDR and SFDVKD. CDR3: CATSDRGQSNTGELFF. For the CDR3, the DNA is TGTGCCACCAGTGATCGTGGACAGTCGAACACCGGGGAGCTGTTTTTT.

The chain recombines TRBV2 with TRBJ1-4; D is undetermined. Trimming shortened V by 6 bases and J by 7 bases, and 15 bases separated the two germline ends. Germline-derived CDR1 and CDR2 are SNHLY and FYNNEI. The CDR3 totals 14 residues. The CDR3 loop is CASSDPGRGEKLFF. CDR3 nucleotide sequence: TGTGCCAGCAGCGACCCGGGCCGAGGTGAAAAACTGTTTTTT.

In its sample, this clonotype was seen many times. The J gene is TRBJ2-3, the V gene TRBV28; the match to TRBD1 covers 7 bases. CDR3 length: 11 amino acids. V dropped 7 bases and J dropped 6; count of bases not matched to a gene: 1. Looked up from germline, CDR1 is MDHEN and CDR2 is SYDVKM. CDR3 loop: CASKGADTQYF. The CDR3 DNA follows: TGTGCCAGCAAGGGGGCGGATACGCAGTATTTT.

For this clonotype: An end of the junction differs from the germline gene, which may be a read error. V and J are TRBV20-1 and TRBJ2-7; weak D call: TRBD1 (5 bases). The germline CDR1 and CDR2 sequences are DFQATT and SNEGSKA (reference sequence). The CDR3 sequence is 13 residues long. In nucleotides, the CDR3 is TGCAGTGCTAGACCCAGGGCGTCCTACGAGCAGAACTTC. Translation: CSARPRASYEQNF.

The chain has TRBV12-3 or TRBV12-4 and TRBJ2-1; 7 bases match TRBD2. This CDR3 region has 11 residues. V lost 5 bases, J lost 12 bases, and 4 bases stayed unmatched. CDR3 sequence: CASSPGTMQFF. CDR3 coding DNA: TGTGCCAGCAGTCCCGGGACTATGCAGTTCTTC.

The chain is built from TRBV6-2 or TRBV6-3 and TRBJ2-7; no reliable D call. V gave up 6 bases and J gave up 3 bases, with 9 bases separating them. CDR1 and CDR2 (germline): MNHEY, SVGEGT. The CDR3 extends over 12 amino acids. The CDR3 is CASSSTIYEQYF. DNA for the CDR3: TGTGCCAGCAGCTCTACTATCTACGAGCAGTACTTC.

This clonotype was seen ten or more times. This chain uses TRBV25-1 with TRBJ2-5, with a tentative D call TRBD2 (5 bases). Deletions cut 4 bases from V and 5 bases from J, with 11 bases between. The germline V gene encodes CDR1 MGHDK and CDR2 SYGVNS. The CDR3 is made up of 13 amino acids. CDR3: CASSVFLAETQYF. In nucleotides, the CDR3 is TGTGCCAGCAGTGTGTTCCTAGCTGAGACCCAGTACTTC.

In this sample, this clonotype turned up many times. This chain links TRBV27 with TRBJ2-7, with 10 positions matching TRBD2. CDR1 MNHEY and CDR2 SMNVEV come from the germline V gene (reference sequence). There are 14 residues in the CDR3. Trimming took 5 bases from V and 0 from J; bases not matched to a gene: 1. CDR3 DNA sequence: TGTGCCAGCAGTAGCGGGGGGGTCTCCTACGAGCAGTACTTC. Translated: CASSSGGVSYEQYF.